The sequence of this T cell receptor (beta chain) was determined in a study of blood T cell repertoires in COVID-19. About the study: T cells, B-cell-depleted T cells, or PBMCs supplied cDNA or gDNA.

The study drew participants aged roughly 18 to 95 years from about two dozen US areas. Original analysis: Cell counts per sample came from amplifying reference gene primers. The assay was immunoSEQ multiplex PCR, and TCRdb's table has in-frame clones only and misses some. V and J calls and clone size are copied from that table; D and trimming were computed from the DNA. The data show about 190,000 clones, with 86% seen just once and 20% to 25% held by the top ten. Germline loops: CDR1 MDHEN, CDR2 SYDVKM. V lost 6 bases and J lost 7; bases outside the gene matches: 13. The CDR3 is 16 residues long. Sequenced: PBMCs or T cells enriched from blood (not recorded which). The TCR sequence derives from a woman between 40 and 50 years old in a cohort exposed to, infected with or recovered from COVID-19 (not recorded which). The rearrangement uses TRBV28 and TRBJ1-5; 9 positions agree with TRBD1. In DNA, the CDR3 is TGTGCCAGCAGCCATTCTTTAGACAGGGGGAGCCAGCCCCAGCATTTT. Its protein product is CASSHSLDRGSQPQHF.